This TCR beta chain was captured by sequencing in a study of human T cells and chemical hapten exposure (dated by TCRdb to about 2021). Regarding the study in general: For sensitization, 2% DPC in acetone was applied to a roughly 2 cm by roughly 2 cm area of upper inner arm skin. Weekly therapeutic DPC doses were additionally applied to the scalp of patients throughout the approximately 25-week study period. Patch testing was done on the upper back using Finn chambers containing 0.01% DPC, and results were scored after 6 days according to International Contact Dermatitis Research Group standards. Alopecia areata with under or over 50% scalp involvement, alopecia totalis and alopecia universalis were represented in the patient cohort, which was mostly female. The libraries were sequenced as a pool, and the TCR yield per sample differed mostly because of small variations in library volumes within the pool. Peripheral blood TCR repertoire changes were tracked in vivo in alopecia patients during primary and secondary sensitization to the hapten diphenylcyclopropenone (DPC). Blood was sampled from patients pre-sensitization (week 0) and at 2, 6 and about 24 weeks after DPC sensitization. Roughly 30 alopecia patients gave blood for TCR sequencing at one to four time points (pre-sensitization, 2, 6 and 24 weeks). Points the paper makes about the study in general: Patch test score correlated positively with the number of PT1 expanded TCRs, reaching significance at thresholds 8, 16 and 32 but not at 4. Compared with pre-sensitization or healthy control sets, expanded TCRs formed significantly more large CDR3 similarity clusters, which is consistent with antigen-driven responses. After repeated subsampling, the strength of the expansion versus patch-test correlation and the threshold at which it became significant changed. Because every patient had alopecia, a presumed autoimmune disease, the patients' immune response might differ from that of healthy individuals. No change with DPC sensitization was found in the number of TCRs above 1 in 1000 frequency, and no evidence of global repertoire structure alterations was found.

The library was made by RACE. Instrument used: NextSeq 500. During library preparation, unique molecular identifiers were attached to individual cDNA molecules so that TCRs could be counted in a quantitative, reproducible way. From each blood RNA sample, both TCR alpha and TCR beta chains were sequenced. The paper's processing steps were these. Samples had a median of around 92,000 TCRs, with a range from about 23,224 to 690,600. The Decombinator software suite was used to annotate V, J and CDR3 in the TCR reads. For the PS versus PT1 abundance plots, all samples were subsampled to the same number of TCRs (28,000). TCRs were defined as expanded if absent before sensitization and observed at least eight times at the 2-week time point. TCRdb itself trimmed the public reads at Q25 with fastp, ran MiXCR and retained productive beta chains. Entries are consolidated by CDR3 protein sequence, retaining the most common genes and DNA. The V and J calls were determined by TCRdb, not by the authors. Here the sample has fewer than 100,000 distinct CDR3 sequences; around 12% occur a single time. Together, the top ten hold around 2.2% of the sample.

This clonotype showed up many times. The antigen it recognizes is unknown. One junction end disagrees with the germline gene, perhaps due to a read error. This specimen's time point label, per the study, means: patch test 1, 2 weeks after DPC sensitization. The treatment or condition label of this sample denotes: therapeutic diphenylcyclopropenone sensitization with weekly scalp DPC. At each patch-test visit, blood was drawn before the patch test was applied. Eligible patients were aged 18 to 70, diagnosed with alopecia, deemed suitable for DPC therapy, and excluded if pregnant. Total RNA was isolated from unfractionated whole blood collected in Tempus Blood RNA tubes. Including cysteine and phenylalanine, the CDR3 has 17 amino acids. The retained sequence is limited to the CDR3, 51 bases, with the frame set at the first base. Via the germline V gene (reference sequence), CDR1 is SSHAT and CDR2 FNYEAQ.

Sequencing used whole blood, obtained in connection with sensitization to the hapten diphenylcyclopropenone (DPC). This receptor chain uses TRBV7-7 and TRBJ2-5, with 10 bases aligning to TRBD2. This receptor was obtained from a woman in her 40s with alopecia areata. Some clones in this sample may be carry-over from other donors' samples. The DNA sequence reads TGTGCTAGCAGCTCGGGGGTACTAGCGGGATGGAGAGAGACCCAGTACTTC. Its translation reads: CASSSGVLAGWRETQYF.